This TCR beta chain was identified in a study of blood T cells in healthy people across ages. Study-wide results and caveats: A roughly linear age-dependent decrease characterized TCR beta diversity per million T cells.

The donors, healthy Caucasians from Russia, were aged about 6 to 90. With a J-beta primer mix and a sample-barcoded 5' primer, a second PCR ran roughly 6 to 11 cycles. Every single cDNA molecule received a tag from a template-switch adaptor with 12 random nucleotides. TCRdb itself ran the 5' RACE reads through MiXCR, one entry per CDR3 protein. Among 1,500,000 or so distinct CDR3 sequences listed, around 59% were seen once. With 6 bases clipped from V and 2 bases from J, the junction kept 7 bases outside the gene matches. CDR3 length: 16 amino acids. Regarding this clonotype: What it binds is not known.

Material: blood. J is TRBJ2-5 and V is TRBV12-3 or TRBV12-4; 12 nucleotides match TRBD2. The receptor comes from a man aged 18-30 years in good health. The CDR3 DNA sequence: TGTGCCAGCAGAGTCCTCGGACTAGCGGGGCAAGAGACCCAGTACTTC. This gives the protein CASRVLGLAGQETQYF.